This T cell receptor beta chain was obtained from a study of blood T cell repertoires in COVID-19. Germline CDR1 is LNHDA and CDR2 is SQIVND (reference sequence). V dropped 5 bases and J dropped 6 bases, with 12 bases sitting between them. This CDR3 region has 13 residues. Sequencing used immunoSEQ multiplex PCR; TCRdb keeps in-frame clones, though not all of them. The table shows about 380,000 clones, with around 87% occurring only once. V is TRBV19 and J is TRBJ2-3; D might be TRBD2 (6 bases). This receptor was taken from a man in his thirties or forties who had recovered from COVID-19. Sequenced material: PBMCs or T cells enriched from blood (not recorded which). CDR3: CASSRRGEDTQYF. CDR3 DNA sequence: TGTGCCAGTAGTCGGAGGGGAGAGGATACGCAGTATTTT. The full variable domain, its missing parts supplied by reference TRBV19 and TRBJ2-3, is DGGITQSPKYLFRKEGQNVTLSCEQNLNHDAMYWYRQDPGQGLRLIYYSQIVNDFQKGDIAEGYSVSREKKESFPLTVTSAQKNPTAFYLCASSRRGEDTQYFGPGTRLTVL.